This T cell receptor (beta chain) is from a study of cytomegalovirus exposure and HLA in healthy donors. Germline CDR1 and CDR2: SEHNR and FQNEAQ (reference sequence). The CDR3 length is 14 residues. V gave up 2 bases and J gave up 6 bases, with 11 bases separating them. The PCR had 60 Vbeta and 13 Jbeta primers. Generated by immunoSEQ multiplex PCR, the TCRdb table keeps only in-frame clones and is missing some. The sample includes 150,000 to 200,000 clones, 70% to 80% of them seen just once. The sequence came from a woman between 50 and 59 years old in good health and CMV-seronegative. The rearrangement joins TRBV7-9 to TRBJ1-5; D remains unclear. The sequenced sample was PBMCs. The CDR3, as DNA: TGTGCCAGCAGCTTATCCGGTACGAGTCAGCCCCAGCATTTT. Its protein is CASSLSGTSQPQHF.